The 7 T cell receptor beta chains below were found in one sample sequenced in a study of CD8+ T cells in alopecia areata. RNA was isolated and reverse transcribed to cDNA, the sequencing template. Sequenced by immunoSEQ multiplex PCR; TCRdb stores in-frame clones only, minus some. The sample lists over 90,000 clones, approximately 52% occurring once. Sequencing input: CD4+ T cells sorted from blood. All receptors derive from a human donor in good health.

This chain joins TRBV18 and TRBJ2-7, with TRBD1 matching 7 bases. Germline V gives CDR1 KGHSH, CDR2 LQKENI. CDR3 size: 13 residues. V gave up 3 bases and J gave up 5 bases; unmatched junction bases: 4. The CDR3 DNA is TGTGCCAGCTCACCTGACAGGGTCCACGAGCAGTACTTC. As protein: CASSPDRVHEQYF.

The V call is TRBV30, the J call TRBJ2-1, with TRBD2 matching 15 bases. CDR1 and CDR2 (germline): GTSNPN, SVGIG (reference sequence). The junction had 5 bases not matched to a gene; V was cut back by 4 bases and J by 4 bases. CDR3 size: 16 residues. The CDR3 is CAWKGLAGGPYNEQFF. The CDR3 nucleotides are TGTGCCTGGAAGGGACTAGCGGGGGGCCCTTACAATGAGCAGTTCTTC.

The CDR3 nucleotides read TGCAGCGTTGATCGGGGACAGGGGTATGGCTACACCTTC. Translation gives CSVDRGQGYGYTF. The J gene is TRBJ1-2, the V gene TRBV29-1, with TRBD1 matching 10 bases. With 3 bases clipped from V and 5 bases from J, the junction kept 3 bases outside the gene matches. This CDR3 has 13 residues. Germline V CDR1 and CDR2: SQVTM, ANQGSEA.

The V call is TRBV4-2, the J call TRBJ1-2, with D perhaps matching TRBD1 (6 bases). Germline CDR1 reads LGHNA; CDR2 reads YNFKEQ. V gave up 4 bases and J gave up 0 bases, with 18 bases separating them. This CDR3 spans 17 amino acids. CDR3 nucleotides: TGTGCCAGCAGCCGATTAGGGGGGATCCGAGCTAACTATGGCTACACCTTC. Translating gives CASSRLGGIRANYGYTF.

The chain links TRBV7-2 to TRBJ2-3; D is unresolved. The CDR3 runs to 13 residues. Germline CDR1 SGHTA, CDR2 FQGNSA. V lost 3 bases and J lost 2, with 6 bases in between. The CDR3: CASSFQVTDTQYF. CDR3 coding DNA: TGTGCCAGCAGCTTCCAGGTCACAGATACGCAGTATTTT.

This clone occurred once. This chain joins TRBV7-2 and TRBJ1-1; D is possibly TRBD1 (5 bases). CDR3 length: 13 amino acids. The germline V and J ends were trimmed by 1 base and 6 bases, with 9 bases remaining between them. The V gene's germline CDR1 is SGHTA and CDR2 FQGNSA. CDR3 in amino acids: CASSLVGASEAFF. CDR3 DNA sequence: TGTGCCAGCAGCTTAGTAGGGGCCTCTGAAGCTTTCTTT.

The V gene is TRBV29-1, the J gene TRBJ2-3; 10 nucleotides align to TRBD2. The V segment lost 7 bases and the J segment 4 bases; nucleotides outside the gene matches: 11. Germline V CDR1 and CDR2: SQVTM, ANQGSEA. The CDR3 is made up of 15 amino acids. The CDR3 spells CSAAKAGGGPDTQYF. The CDR3 DNA is TGCAGCGCCGCTAAAGCGGGGGGGGGCCCAGATACGCAGTATTTT.